Each of the 29 T cell receptor beta chains below was sequenced from the same sample in a study of shared clonotypes between healthy human individuals. Clones were read by immunoSEQ multiplex PCR, and TCRdb kept only the in-frame ones, dropping some. The table shows around 610,000 clones, with about 96% occurring only once. Naive CD8 isolation took CD45RO-negative cells positively selected for CCR7 and excluded terminally differentiated effector memory CD45RA+ cells. Sample: naive CD8+ T cells sorted from blood. These receptors all come from a woman aged 25 to 39 in good health.

This CDR3 is CSVLKGGNTGELFF. The CDR3 DNA reads as TGCAGCGTACTAAAGGGCGGGAACACCGGGGAGCTGTTTTTT. The rearrangement joins TRBV29-1 to TRBJ2-2; D ambiguous. CDR1 is SQVTM, CDR2 ANQGSEA, per germline. The CDR3 covers 14 residues. V was clipped by 6 bases and J by 1 base, with 12 bases between them.

Comment on this clone: Other nucleotide sequences from this sample produce the same CDR3. This chain uses TRBV27 with TRBJ1-1; 8 bases align to TRBD1. Per the germline V gene, CDR1 is MNHEY and CDR2 is SMNVEV (reference sequence). The CDR3 covers 12 residues. The trim removed 5 bases at V and 5 bases at J, leaving 1 base unmatched. CDR3 protein: CASSTGGTEAFF. The CDR3 DNA reads as TGTGCCAGCAGTACAGGGGGTACTGAAGCTTTCTTT.

This rearrangement joins TRBV27 to TRBJ2-1; D call uncertain. CDR3 size: 15 residues. Germline CDR1 is MNHEY and CDR2 is SMNVEV (reference sequence). The V gene lost 3 bases and the J gene lost 2 bases, with 11 bases spanning the gap. CDR3 in DNA: TGTGCCAGCAGTTTCTCCCCGGCCGCCTACAATGAGCAGTTCTTC. The encoded protein is CASSFSPAAYNEQFF.

The V call is TRBV6-5, the J call TRBJ2-1, with a weak D call TRBD2 (6 bases). V gave up 8 bases and J gave up 3 bases, with 14 bases separating them. The CDR3 spans 14 residues. Germline values: CDR1 MNHEY, CDR2 SVGAGI. This CDR3 is CASGHSGYYNEQFF. CDR3 DNA: TGTGCCAGCGGACATAGCGGATACTACAATGAGCAGTTCTTC.

The chain joins TRBV10-3 to TRBJ2-7, with D possibly TRBD2 on 6 matching bases. The CDR3 consists of 13 residues. Trimming removed 6 bases at V and 2 bases at J, with 11 bases between. Looked up from germline, CDR1 is ENHRY and CDR2 is SYGVKD. CDR3 protein: CAIRAEGPYEQYF. CDR3 nucleotides: TGTGCCATCAGGGCGGAGGGTCCCTACGAGCAGTACTTC.

CDR3 DNA: TGTGCCAGCACGTATCCAAGGGAAGCGAACACTGAAGCTTTCTTT. Protein product: CASTYPREANTEAFF. The rearrangement uses TRBV28 and TRBJ1-1; D not certain. The CDR3 runs 15 residues. Germline-derived CDR1 and CDR2 are MDHEN and SYDVKM. Trimming took off 7 bases at V and 1 base at J, with 16 bases between the two ends.

This rearrangement joins TRBV9 to TRBJ2-7; D unclear. The germline gives CDR1 SGDLS, CDR2 YYNGEE. The CDR3 loop spans 15 amino acids. V was clipped by 0 bases and J by 2 bases, with 12 bases between them. The CDR3 DNA reads as TGTGCCAGCAGCGTAGCCGCGAGTCTAACCTACGAGCAGTACTTC. Its protein product is CASSVAASLTYEQYF.

V is TRBV28 and J is TRBJ2-7; tentative D call: TRBD2 (6 bases). In germline, CDR1 is MDHEN, CDR2 SYDVKM. Trimming left V 7 bases short and J 0 bases short, with 13 bases between. CDR3 size: 14 residues. CDR3 in amino acids: CASIPGTLSYEQYF. For the CDR3, the DNA is TGTGCCAGCATCCCGGGGACTCTCTCCTACGAGCAGTACTTC.

The chain combines TRBV9 with TRBJ2-7, with D possibly being TRBD1 (7 bases). Trimming stripped 3 bases from V and 2 bases from J, with 12 bases between. Germline V gene lookup returns CDR1 SGDLS and CDR2 YYNGEE. The CDR3 spans 14 residues. CDR3 loop: CASSAGGTAYEQYF. The CDR3 DNA is TGTGCCAGCAGCGCCGGCGGGACAGCCTACGAGCAGTACTTC.

This chain connects TRBV11-2 to TRBJ2-1; D unclear. V gave up 1 base and J gave up 6 bases, with 10 bases separating them. This CDR3 spans 14 amino acids. From germline, CDR1 is SGHAT and CDR2 FQNNGV. The chain's CDR3 is CASSLGSAFNEQFF. The CDR3 nucleotides are TGTGCCAGCAGCTTAGGAAGCGCTTTCAATGAGCAGTTCTTC.

The chain links TRBV28 to TRBJ2-3; 7 nucleotides agree with TRBD2. Germline CDR1 MDHEN, CDR2 SYDVKM. The CDR3 totals 15 residues. V dropped 4 bases and J dropped 0; count of bases not matched to a gene: 4. The CDR3 nucleotides are TGTGCCAGCAGTTCCGAGCGGGGTAGCACAGATACGCAGTATTTT. Translated: CASSSERGSTDTQYF. Full variable domain (remainder filled in from reference TRBV28 and TRBJ2-3): DVKVTQSSRYLVKRTGEKVFLECVQDMDHENMFWYRQDPGLGLRLIYFSYDVKMKEKGDIPEGYSVSREKKERFSLILESASTNQTSMYLCASSSERGSTDTQYFGPGTRLTVL.

This chain links TRBV28 with TRBJ2-1; 8 bases fit TRBD1. Trimming removed 6 bases from V and 5 bases from J; junction bases left unmatched: 9. The CDR3 is made up of 15 amino acids. In germline, CDR1 is MDHEN, CDR2 SYDVKM. The CDR3 is CASSHGQGLNNEQFF. CDR3 DNA sequence: TGTGCCAGCAGCCACGGACAGGGCCTGAACAATGAGCAGTTCTTC.

This chain links TRBV7-8 with TRBJ2-2, with 8 bases lining up with TRBD2. The CDR3 spans 17 residues. Germline loops: CDR1 SGHVS, CDR2 FQNEAQ. The J segment lost 3 bases and the V segment lost 5 bases, leaving 11 bases of the junction unmatched. CDR3 residues: CASSIPDDGGDTGELFF. The CDR3 coding sequence is TGTGCCAGCAGCATCCCGGACGACGGGGGGGACACCGGGGAGCTGTTTTTT.

This clone was observed once. The chain uses TRBV5-4 and TRBJ2-7; D ambiguous. CDR1 is SGHNT and CDR2 is YYREEE in the germline V gene (reference sequence). This CDR3 is built from 15 residues. The V end was cut by 4 bases, the J end by 2 bases, with 16 bases between. The CDR3 spells CASSPAWGTAYEQYF. For the CDR3, the DNA is TGTGCCAGCAGCCCCGCCTGGGGAACGGCCTACGAGCAGTACTTC.

The chain links TRBV11-2 to TRBJ2-2; perhaps TRBD1 as D (5 bases). Looked up from germline, CDR1 is SGHAT and CDR2 is FQNNGV. Trimming removed 2 bases from V and 4 bases from J, with 14 bases in between. This CDR3 spans 16 amino acids. The CDR3 bases are TGTGCCAGCAGCTTATTCTTTCAGGGCGGCACCGGGGAGCTGTTTTTT. Its translation: CASSLFFQGGTGELFF.

The chain carries TRBV11-2 and TRBJ2-7; tentative D call: TRBD2 (5 bases). The germline V and J ends were trimmed by 5 bases and 2 bases, with 19 bases remaining between them. This CDR3 spans 16 amino acids. Germline loops: CDR1 SGHAT, CDR2 FQNNGV. CDR3 bases: TGTGCCAGCAGCGGGCCGAGCGCGGCGACTACCTACGAGCAGTACTTC. It yields the protein CASSGPSAATTYEQYF.

This sequence joins TRBV13 and TRBJ1-1; TRBD1 matches 7 bases. Trimming cost V 6 bases and J 2 bases; bases outside gene matches: 6. Germline V gene data show CDR1 as PRHDT and CDR2 as FYEKMQ (reference sequence). The CDR3 runs 14 residues. As DNA, the CDR3 is TGTGCCAGCAGACCACAGGGGATTAACACTGAAGCTTTCTTT. Amino acid sequence: CASRPQGINTEAFF.

The V gene is TRBV7-6, the J gene TRBJ2-2, with TRBD2 identical over 8 bases. This CDR3 contains 16 residues. Germline CDR1 and CDR2: SGHVS and FNYEAQ. With 1 base clipped from V and 7 bases from J, the junction kept 8 bases outside the gene matches. The CDR3 bases are TGTGCCAGCAGCTTAGAACTAGCGGCAGTCGGCGGGGAGCTGTTTTTT. Encoded protein: CASSLELAAVGGELFF.

The chain couples TRBV11-2 to TRBJ1-2, with D uncertain. The CDR3 has 13 residues. The germline V gene encodes CDR1 SGHAT and CDR2 FQNNGV. Trimming stripped 7 bases from V and 4 bases from J, with 13 bases between. The CDR3 region has the DNA TGTGCCAGCACCAATCGGCAGATCTATGGCTACACCTTC. It yields the protein CASTNRQIYGYTF. Using reference TRBV11-2 and TRBJ1-2 for the parts outside the CDR3, the full variable domain is EAGVAQSPRYKIIEKRQSVAFWCNPISGHATLYWYQQILGQGPKLLIQFQNNGVVDDSQLPKDRFSAERLKGVDSTLKIQPAKLEDSAVYLCASTNRQIYGYTFGSGTRLTVV.

The chain links TRBV29-1 to TRBJ2-3; no reliable D call. In germline, CDR1 is SQVTM, CDR2 ANQGSEA. CDR3 size: 14 residues. Trimming left V 4 bases short and J 1 base short, with 12 bases between. CDR3 protein: CSVGVRGGTDTQYF. The CDR3 nucleotides read TGCAGCGTTGGTGTCAGAGGAGGCACAGATACGCAGTATTTT.

The chain is built from TRBV9 and TRBJ2-1; tentatively, D is TRBD2 (5 bases). V lost 4 bases and J lost 6, with 17 bases in between. From germline, CDR1 is SGDLS and CDR2 YYNGEE. This CDR3 is built from 15 residues. The DNA for the CDR3 is TGTGCCAGCAGCCCGTTCAGCGGTGTCGGCAATGAGCAGTTCTTC. This sequence encodes CASSPFSGVGNEQFF.

V is TRBV19 and J is TRBJ1-5; 7 positions match TRBD1. The CDR3 is 15 residues long. V shed 10 bases, J shed 0 bases, and the junction held 9 bases outside the gene matches. CDR1 LNHDA and CDR2 SQIVND come from the germline V gene (reference sequence). The CDR3 loop reads CAIKEGAHSNQPQHF. The CDR3 nucleotides are TGTGCCATAAAAGAGGGGGCACATAGCAATCAGCCCCAGCATTTT.

The genes are TRBV21-1 and TRBJ1-5; TRBD1, the D gene given by the table, was not confirmed from the DNA. TRBV21-1 is termed a pseudogene. The CDR3 extends over 14 amino acids. This CDR3 is CASSKRGQERPQHF. In DNA form, the CDR3 reads TGTGCCAGCAGCAAAAGAGGACAGGAAAGGCCCCAGCATTTT.

CDR3 amino acids: CASSSDRVDGNTIYF. DNA for the CDR3: TGTGCCAGCAGCTCGGACAGGGTAGATGGAAACACCATATATTTT. The chain couples TRBV5-4 to TRBJ1-3; 8 nucleotides match TRBD1. Germline CDR1 is SGHNT and CDR2 is YYREEE (reference sequence). The CDR3 extends over 15 amino acids. V lost 3 bases, J lost 3 bases, and 5 bases stayed unmatched.

The rearrangement links TRBV7-2 to TRBJ2-1, with a possible D match to TRBD1 (6 bases). CDR3 length equals 14 residues. Germline V gives CDR1 SGHTA, CDR2 FQGNSA. The V end was cut by 5 bases, the J end by 2 bases, with 10 bases between. CDR3 sequence (DNA): TGTGCCAGCAGCCCAAGGACAGCCTACAATGAGCAGTTCTTC. It is translated as CASSPRTAYNEQFF.

J is TRBJ1-2 and V is TRBV2, with D possibly being TRBD1 (5 bases). The CDR3 covers 10 residues. The germline V and J ends were trimmed by 10 bases and 12 bases, with 15 bases remaining between them. Germline CDR1 and CDR2: SNHLY and FYNNEI. The CDR3 DNA reads as TGTGCCACAAAGACAGTGGCTGACACCTTC. Amino acid sequence: CATKTVADTF.

The chain carries TRBV28 and TRBJ1-1, with a tentative D call TRBD1 (5 bases). Per the germline V gene, CDR1 is MDHEN and CDR2 is SYDVKM. V gave up 8 bases and J gave up 0 bases, with 10 bases separating them. This CDR3 region has 13 residues. The CDR3 loop reads CASLGGMNTEAFF. Here the CDR3 DNA reads TGTGCCAGCCTGGGGGGAATGAACACTGAAGCTTTCTTT.

This clone was counted a single time. The rearrangement joins TRBV7-9 to TRBJ1-5; 7 nucleotides match TRBD1. CDR1 and CDR2 (germline): SEHNR, FQNEAQ (reference sequence). This CDR3 region has 13 residues. V lost 5 bases, J lost 6 bases, and 4 bases stayed unmatched. CDR3 protein: CASSAQGSQPQHF. DNA of the CDR3: TGTGCCAGCAGCGCACAGGGGAGTCAGCCCCAGCATTTT.

The V call is TRBV7-9, the J call TRBJ2-5; 10 bases line up with TRBD2. Germline CDR1 SEHNR, CDR2 FQNEAQ (reference sequence). V was pared by 0 bases and J by 2 bases, with 6 bases of the junction left unmatched. The CDR3 totals 17 residues. The CDR3 DNA sequence: TGTGCCAGCAGCTTAGCAGCGAGCGGGAGGGGACAAGAGACCCAGTACTTC. Amino acids: CASSLAASGRGQETQYF.